This TCR beta chain was sequenced during a study of T cell repertoires and HLA-DP antigens. This CDR3 is 13 amino acids long. V lost 4 bases and J lost 4, with 11 bases in between. Germline CDR1 reads MNHEY; CDR2 reads SMNVEV (reference sequence). Profiling relied on immunoSEQ multiplex PCR, and the TCRdb table lists in-frame clones only, not all of them. The data contain approximately 110,000 clones, 80% to 95% of them singletons. In regard to this clone: Antigen specificity is unknown.

The sequence was collected from a woman between 18 and 30 years old in good health and CMV-seronegative. V gene TRBV27 combines with J gene TRBJ2-7, with unresolved D. Material for sequencing was CD4+ T cells from PBMCs. The CDR3 spells CASSSSDGYEQYF. The CDR3 nucleotides read TGTGCCAGCAGTTCCTCGGACGGGTACGAGCAGTACTTC.